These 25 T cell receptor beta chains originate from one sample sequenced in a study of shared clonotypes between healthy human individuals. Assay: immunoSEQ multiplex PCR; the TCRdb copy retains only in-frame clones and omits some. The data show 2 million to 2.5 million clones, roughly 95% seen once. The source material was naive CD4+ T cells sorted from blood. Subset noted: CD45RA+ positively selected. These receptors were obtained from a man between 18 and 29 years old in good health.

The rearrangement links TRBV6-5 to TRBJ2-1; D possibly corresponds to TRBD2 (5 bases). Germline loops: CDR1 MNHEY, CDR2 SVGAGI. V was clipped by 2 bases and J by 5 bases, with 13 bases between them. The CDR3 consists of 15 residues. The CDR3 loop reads CASSYGRTLNNEQFF. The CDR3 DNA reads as TGTGCCAGCAGTTACGGTCGGACTTTAAACAATGAGCAGTTCTTC.

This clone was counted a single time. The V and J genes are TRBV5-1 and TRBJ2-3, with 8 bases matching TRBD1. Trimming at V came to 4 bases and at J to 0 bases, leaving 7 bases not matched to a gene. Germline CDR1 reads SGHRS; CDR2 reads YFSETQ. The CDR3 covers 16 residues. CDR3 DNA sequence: TGCGCCAGCAGCGGCGACGGACAGGGTAGCACAGATACGCAGTATTTT. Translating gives CASSGDGQGSTDTQYF. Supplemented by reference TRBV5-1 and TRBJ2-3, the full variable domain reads KAGVTQTPRYLIKTRGQQVTLSCSPISGHRSVSWYQQTPGQGLQFLFEYFSETQRNKGNFPGRFSGRQFSNSRSEMNVSTLELGDSALYLCASSGDGQGSTDTQYFGPGTRLTVL.

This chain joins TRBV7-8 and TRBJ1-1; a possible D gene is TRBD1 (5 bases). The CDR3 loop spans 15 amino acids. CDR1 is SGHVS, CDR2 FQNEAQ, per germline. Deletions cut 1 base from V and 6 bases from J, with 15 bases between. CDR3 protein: CASSLDTDIRPEAFF. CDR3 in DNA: TGTGCCAGCAGCTTAGATACGGACATACGTCCTGAAGCTTTCTTT.

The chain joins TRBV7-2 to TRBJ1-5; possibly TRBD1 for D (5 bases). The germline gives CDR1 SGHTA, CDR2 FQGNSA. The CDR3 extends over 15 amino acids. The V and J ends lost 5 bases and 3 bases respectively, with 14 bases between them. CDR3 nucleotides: TGTGCCAGCAGCCCCTCCCCAGGGAACAATCAGCCCCAGCATTTT. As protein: CASSPSPGNNQPQHF.

The CDR3 DNA reads as TGTGCCAGCTCACAAAGGACAGGGGAAGGCGCTAACTATGGCTACACCTTC. Translation gives CASSQRTGEGANYGYTF. The chain couples TRBV18 to TRBJ1-2; 9 bases match TRBD1. The V gene's germline CDR1 is KGHSH and CDR2 LQKENI. The CDR3 length is 17 residues. V lost 4 bases, J lost 0 bases, and 9 bases stayed unmatched.

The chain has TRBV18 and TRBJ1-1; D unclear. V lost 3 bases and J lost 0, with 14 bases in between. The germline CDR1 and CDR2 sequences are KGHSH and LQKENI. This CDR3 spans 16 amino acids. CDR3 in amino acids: CASSPSQMAMNTEAFF. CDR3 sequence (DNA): TGTGCCAGCTCACCCTCTCAGATGGCAATGAACACTGAAGCTTTCTTT. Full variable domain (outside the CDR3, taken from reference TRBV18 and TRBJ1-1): NAGVMQNPRHLVRRRGQEARLRCSPMKGHSHVYWYRQLPEEGLKFMVYLQKENIIDESGMPKERFSAEFPKEGPSILRIQQVVRGDSAAYFCASSPSQMAMNTEAFFGQGTRLTVV.

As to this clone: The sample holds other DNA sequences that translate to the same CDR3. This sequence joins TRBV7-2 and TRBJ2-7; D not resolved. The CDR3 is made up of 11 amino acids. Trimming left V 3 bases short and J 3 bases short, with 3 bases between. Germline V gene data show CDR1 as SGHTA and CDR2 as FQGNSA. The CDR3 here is CASSFLYEQYF. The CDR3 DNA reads TGTGCCAGCAGCTTCCTCTACGAGCAGTACTTC.

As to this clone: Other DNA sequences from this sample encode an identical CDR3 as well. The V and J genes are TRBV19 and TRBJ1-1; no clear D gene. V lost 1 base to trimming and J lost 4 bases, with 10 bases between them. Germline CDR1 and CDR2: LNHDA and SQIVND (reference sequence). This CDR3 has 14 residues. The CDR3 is CASSIGGFGTEAFF. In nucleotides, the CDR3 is TGTGCCAGTAGTATAGGGGGATTTGGCACTGAAGCTTTCTTT.

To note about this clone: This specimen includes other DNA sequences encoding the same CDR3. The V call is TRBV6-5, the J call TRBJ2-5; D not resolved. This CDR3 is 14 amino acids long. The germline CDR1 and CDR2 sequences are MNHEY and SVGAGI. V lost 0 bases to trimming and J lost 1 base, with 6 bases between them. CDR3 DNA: TGTGCCAGCAGTTACTCGTGGACCCAAGAGACCCAGTACTTC. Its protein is CASSYSWTQETQYF.

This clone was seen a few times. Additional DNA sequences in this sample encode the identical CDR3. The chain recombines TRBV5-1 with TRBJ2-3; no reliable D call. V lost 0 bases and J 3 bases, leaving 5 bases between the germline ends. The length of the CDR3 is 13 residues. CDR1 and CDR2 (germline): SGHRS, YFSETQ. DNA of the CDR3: TGCGCCAGCAGCTTGGACGGGACAGATACGCAGTATTTT. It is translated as CASSLDGTDTQYF.

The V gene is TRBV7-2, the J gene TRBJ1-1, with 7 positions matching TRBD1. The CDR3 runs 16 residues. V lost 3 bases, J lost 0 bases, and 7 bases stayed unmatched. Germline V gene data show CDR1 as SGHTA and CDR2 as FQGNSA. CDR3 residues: CASSLAGTVLNTEAFF. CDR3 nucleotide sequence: TGTGCCAGCAGCTTGGCCGGGACAGTGTTGAACACTGAAGCTTTCTTT.

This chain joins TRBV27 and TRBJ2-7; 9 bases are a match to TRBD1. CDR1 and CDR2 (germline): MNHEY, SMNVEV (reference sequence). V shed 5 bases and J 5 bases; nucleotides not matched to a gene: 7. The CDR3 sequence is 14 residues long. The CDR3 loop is CASSLGQGFHEQYF. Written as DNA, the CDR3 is TGTGCCAGCAGTCTGGGACAGGGTTTCCACGAGCAGTACTTC.

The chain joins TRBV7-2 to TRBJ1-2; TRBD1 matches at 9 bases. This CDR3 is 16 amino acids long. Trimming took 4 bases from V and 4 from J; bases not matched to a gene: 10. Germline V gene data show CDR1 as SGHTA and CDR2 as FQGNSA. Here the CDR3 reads CASSSAYSGQGYGYTF. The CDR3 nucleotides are TGTGCCAGCAGCTCCGCCTACTCGGGACAGGGCTATGGCTACACCTTC.

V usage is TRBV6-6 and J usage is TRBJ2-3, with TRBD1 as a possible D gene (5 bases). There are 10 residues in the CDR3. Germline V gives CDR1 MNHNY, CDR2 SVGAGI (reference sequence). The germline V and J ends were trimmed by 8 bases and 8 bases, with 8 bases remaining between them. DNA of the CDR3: TGTGCCAGCGGGGCCGGTACGCAGTATTTT. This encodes CASGAGTQYF.

CDR3 DNA sequence: TGTGCCAACAAGGGGGACACAGATACGCAGTATTTT. As protein: CANKGDTDTQYF. This chain links TRBV10-3 with TRBJ2-3, with TRBD1 as a possible D gene (6 bases). Trimming pared 10 bases from V and 2 bases from J, leaving 10 bases between. The germline V gene has CDR1 ENHRY and CDR2 SYGVKD. The CDR3 has 12 amino acids.

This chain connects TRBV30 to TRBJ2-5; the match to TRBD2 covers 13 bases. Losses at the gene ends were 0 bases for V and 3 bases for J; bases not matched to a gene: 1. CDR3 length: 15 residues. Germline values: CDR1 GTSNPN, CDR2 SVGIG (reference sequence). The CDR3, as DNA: TGTGCCTGGAGTGTACTAGCGGGGGGGAAAGAGACCCAGTACTTC. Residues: CAWSVLAGGKETQYF.

The CDR3 here is CASKEGVDYGYTF. The CDR3 bases are TGTGCCTCGAAGGAGGGGGTTGACTATGGCTACACCTTC. V usage is TRBV30 and J usage is TRBJ1-2; tentative D call: TRBD1 (6 bases). V lost 7 bases to trimming and J lost 3 bases, with 15 bases between them. CDR1 and CDR2 (germline): GTSNPN, SVGIG (reference sequence). This CDR3 contains 13 residues. Together with reference TRBV30 and TRBJ1-2, the CDR3 gives the full variable domain: SQTIHQWPATLVQPVGSPLSLECTVEGTSNPNLYWYRQAAGRGLQLLFYSVGIGQISSEVPQNLSASRPQDRQFILSSKKLLLSDSGFYLCASKEGVDYGYTFGSGTRLTVV.

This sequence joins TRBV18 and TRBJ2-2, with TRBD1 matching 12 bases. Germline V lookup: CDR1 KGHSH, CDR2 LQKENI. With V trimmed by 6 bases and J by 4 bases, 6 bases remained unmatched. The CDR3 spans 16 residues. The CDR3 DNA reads TGTGCCAGCTCGTGGGGACAGGGGGCGTCCACCGGGGAGCTGTTTTTT. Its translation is CASSWGQGASTGELFF.

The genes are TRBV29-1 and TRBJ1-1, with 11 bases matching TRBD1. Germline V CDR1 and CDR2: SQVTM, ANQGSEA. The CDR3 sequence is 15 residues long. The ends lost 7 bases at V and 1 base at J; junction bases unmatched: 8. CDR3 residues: CSATPGQGANTEAFF. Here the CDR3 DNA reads TGCAGCGCGACTCCCGGACAGGGGGCGAACACTGAAGCTTTCTTT.

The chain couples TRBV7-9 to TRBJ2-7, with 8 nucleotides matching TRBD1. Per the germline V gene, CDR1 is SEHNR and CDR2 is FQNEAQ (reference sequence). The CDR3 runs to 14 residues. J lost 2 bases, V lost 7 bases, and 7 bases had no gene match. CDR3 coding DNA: TGTGCCAGCACCAAATGGGACAGGCCCTACGAGCAGTACTTC. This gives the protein CASTKWDRPYEQYF.

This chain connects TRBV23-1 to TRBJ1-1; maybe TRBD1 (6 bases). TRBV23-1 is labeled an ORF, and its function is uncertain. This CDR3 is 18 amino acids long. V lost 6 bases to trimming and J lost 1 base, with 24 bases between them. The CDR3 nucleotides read TGCGCCAGCAGCACGACCCCGGACAGACCGTTGGAGAACACTGAAGCTTTCTTT. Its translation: CASSTTPDRPLENTEAFF.

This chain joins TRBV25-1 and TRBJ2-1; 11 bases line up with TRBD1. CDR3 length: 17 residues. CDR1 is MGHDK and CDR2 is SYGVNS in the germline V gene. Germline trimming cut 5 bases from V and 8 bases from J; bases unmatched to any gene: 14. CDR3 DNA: TGTGCCAGCAGTAGGCGTTTGGGGACAGGGGGTACCGATGAGCAGTTCTTC. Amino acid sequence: CASSRRLGTGGTDEQFF.

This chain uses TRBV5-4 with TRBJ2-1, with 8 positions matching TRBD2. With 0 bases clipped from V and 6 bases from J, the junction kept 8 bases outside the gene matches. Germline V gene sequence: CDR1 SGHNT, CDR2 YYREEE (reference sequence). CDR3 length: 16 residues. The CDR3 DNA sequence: TGTGCCAGCAGCTTGGCCTTACGGGAGGGAGGCAATGAGCAGTTCTTC. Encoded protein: CASSLALREGGNEQFF. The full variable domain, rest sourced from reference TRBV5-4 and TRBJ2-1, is ETGVTQSPTHLIKTRGQQVTLRCSSQSGHNTVSWYQQALGQGPQFIFQYYREEENGRGNFPPRFSGLQFPNYSSELNVNALELDDSALYLCASSLALREGGNEQFFGPGTRLTVL.

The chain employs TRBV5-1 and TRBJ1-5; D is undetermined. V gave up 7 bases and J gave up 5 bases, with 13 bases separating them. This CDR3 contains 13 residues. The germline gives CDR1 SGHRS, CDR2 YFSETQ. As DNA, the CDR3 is TGCGCCAGCCGCCCGACGTTTGATCAGCCCCAGCATTTT. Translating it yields CASRPTFDQPQHF.

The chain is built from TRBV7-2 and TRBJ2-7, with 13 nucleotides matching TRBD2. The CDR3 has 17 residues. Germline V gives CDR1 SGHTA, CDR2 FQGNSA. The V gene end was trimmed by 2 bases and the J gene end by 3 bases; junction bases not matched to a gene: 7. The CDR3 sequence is CASSLFGLAGVDYEQYF. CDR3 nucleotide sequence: TGTGCCAGCAGCTTATTCGGACTAGCGGGAGTCGACTACGAGCAGTACTTC. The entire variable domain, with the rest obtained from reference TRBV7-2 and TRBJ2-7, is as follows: GAGVSQSPSNKVTEKGKDVELRCDPISGHTALYWYRQSLGQGLEFLIYFQGNSAPDKSGLPSDRFSAERTGGSVSTLTIQRTQQEDSAVYLCASSLFGLAGVDYEQYFGPGTRLTVT.